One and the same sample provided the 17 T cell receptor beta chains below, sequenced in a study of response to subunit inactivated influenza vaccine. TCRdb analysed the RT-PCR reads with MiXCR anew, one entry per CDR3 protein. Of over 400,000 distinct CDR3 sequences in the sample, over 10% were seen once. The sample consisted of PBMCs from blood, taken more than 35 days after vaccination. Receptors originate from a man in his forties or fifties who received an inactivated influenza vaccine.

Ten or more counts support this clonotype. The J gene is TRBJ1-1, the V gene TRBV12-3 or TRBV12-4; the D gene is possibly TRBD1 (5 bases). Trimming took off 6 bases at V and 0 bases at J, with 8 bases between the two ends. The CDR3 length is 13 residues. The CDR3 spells CASSRQMNTEAFF. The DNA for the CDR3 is TGTGCCAGCAGCCGACAGATGAACACTGAAGCTTTCTTT.

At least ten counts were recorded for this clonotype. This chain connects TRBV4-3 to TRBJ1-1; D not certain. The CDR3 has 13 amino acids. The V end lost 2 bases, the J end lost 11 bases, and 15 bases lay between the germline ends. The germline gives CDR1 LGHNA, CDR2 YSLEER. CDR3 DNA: TGCGCCAGCAGCCAACCTGACGGACTGAATGCTTTCTTT. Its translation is CASSQPDGLNAFF.

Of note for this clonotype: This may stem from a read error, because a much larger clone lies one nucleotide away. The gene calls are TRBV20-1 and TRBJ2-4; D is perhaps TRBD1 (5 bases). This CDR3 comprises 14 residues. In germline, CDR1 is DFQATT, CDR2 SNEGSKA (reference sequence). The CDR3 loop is CSARARQSLRIQHF. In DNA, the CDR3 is TGCAGTGCTAGGGCTAGACAGAGTCTCCGCATTCAGCACTTC.

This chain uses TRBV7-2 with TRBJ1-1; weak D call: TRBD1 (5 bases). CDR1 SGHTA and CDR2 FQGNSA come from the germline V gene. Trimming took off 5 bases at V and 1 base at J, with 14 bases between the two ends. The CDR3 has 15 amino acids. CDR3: CASSQHFTGNTEAFF. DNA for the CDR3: TGTGCCAGCAGCCAACACTTCACAGGGAACACTGAAGCTTTCTTT. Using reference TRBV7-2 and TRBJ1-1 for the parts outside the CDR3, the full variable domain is GAGVSQSPSNKVTEKGKDVELRCDPISGHTALYWYRQSLGQGLEFLIYFQGNSAPDKSGLPSDRFSAERTGGSVSTLTIQRTQQEDSAVYLCASSQHFTGNTEAFFGQGTRLTVV.

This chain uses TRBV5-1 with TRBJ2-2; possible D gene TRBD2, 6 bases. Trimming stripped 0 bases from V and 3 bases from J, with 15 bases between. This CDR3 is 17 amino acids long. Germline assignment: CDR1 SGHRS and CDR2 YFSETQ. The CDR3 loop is CASSLASGVGYTGELFF. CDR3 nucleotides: TGCGCCAGCAGCTTGGCTTCGGGAGTTGGGTACACCGGGGAGCTGTTTTTT.

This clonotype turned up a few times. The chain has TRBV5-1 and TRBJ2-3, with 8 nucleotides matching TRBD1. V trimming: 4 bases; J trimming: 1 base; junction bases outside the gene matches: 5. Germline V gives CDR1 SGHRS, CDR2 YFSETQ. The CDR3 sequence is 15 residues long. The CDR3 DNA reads TGCGCCAGCAGCGCCCAGGGGGCGGGCACAGATACGCAGTATTTT. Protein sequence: CASSAQGAGTDTQYF.

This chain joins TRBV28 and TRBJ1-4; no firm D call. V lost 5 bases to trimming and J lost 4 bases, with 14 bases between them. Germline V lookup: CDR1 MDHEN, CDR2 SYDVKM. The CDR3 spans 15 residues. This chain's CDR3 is CASSRDLGNNEKLFF. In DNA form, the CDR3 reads TGTGCCAGCAGTCGCGATTTGGGTAATAATGAAAAACTGTTTTTT.

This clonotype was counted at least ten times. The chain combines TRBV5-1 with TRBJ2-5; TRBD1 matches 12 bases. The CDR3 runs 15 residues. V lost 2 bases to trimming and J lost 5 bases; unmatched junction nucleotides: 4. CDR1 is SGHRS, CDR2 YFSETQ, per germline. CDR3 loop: CASSFGTGGVETQYF. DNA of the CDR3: TGCGCCAGCAGCTTCGGGACAGGGGGCGTGGAGACCCAGTACTTC.

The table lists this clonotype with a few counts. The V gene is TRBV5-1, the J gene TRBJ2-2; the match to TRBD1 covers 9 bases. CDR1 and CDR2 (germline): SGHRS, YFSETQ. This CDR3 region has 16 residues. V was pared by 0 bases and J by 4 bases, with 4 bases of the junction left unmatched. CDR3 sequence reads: CASSLDGTGTTGELFF. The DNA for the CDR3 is TGCGCCAGCAGCTTGGATGGGACAGGGACCACCGGGGAGCTGTTTTTT.

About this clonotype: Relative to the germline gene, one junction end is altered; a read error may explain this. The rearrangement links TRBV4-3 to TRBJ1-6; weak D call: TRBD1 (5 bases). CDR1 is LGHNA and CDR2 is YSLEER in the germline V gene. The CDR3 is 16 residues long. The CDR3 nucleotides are TGCACCAGCAGCCAAGACCCGGGGGATAGGGGTTCACCCCTCCACTTT. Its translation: CTSSQDPGDRGSPLHF.

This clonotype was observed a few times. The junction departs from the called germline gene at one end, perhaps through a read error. CDR3 in amino acids: CASTQRGRTDTQYF. For the CDR3, the DNA is TGCGCCAGCACCCAACGGGGCCGCACAGATACGCAGTATTTT. The V gene is TRBV4-1, the J gene TRBJ2-3; the D call may be TRBD1 or TRBD2 (5 bases each). Germline V gene data show CDR1 as MGHRA and CDR2 as YSYEKL. The CDR3 is 14 residues long.

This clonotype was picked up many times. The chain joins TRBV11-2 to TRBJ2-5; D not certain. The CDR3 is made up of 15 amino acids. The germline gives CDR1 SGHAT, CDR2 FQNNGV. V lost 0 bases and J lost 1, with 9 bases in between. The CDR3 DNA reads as TGTGCCAGCAGCTTAGATTGGTCAGTCCAAGAGACCCAGTACTTC. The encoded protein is CASSLDWSVQETQYF.

The CDR3 sequence: CASLGQGAYEQYF. In DNA, the CDR3 is TGTGCCTCTTTGGGACAGGGGGCCTACGAGCAGTACTTC. This chain joins TRBV10-3 and TRBJ2-7; 11 nucleotides match TRBD1. With V trimmed by 11 bases and J by 2 bases, 5 bases remained unmatched. The CDR3 runs 13 residues. Germline V gives CDR1 ENHRY, CDR2 SYGVKD.

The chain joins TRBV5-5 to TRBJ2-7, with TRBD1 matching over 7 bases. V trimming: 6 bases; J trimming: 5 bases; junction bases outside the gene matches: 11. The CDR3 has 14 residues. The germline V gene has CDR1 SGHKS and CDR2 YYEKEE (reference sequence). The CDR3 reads CASTSTTGINEQYF. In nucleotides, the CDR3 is TGTGCCAGCACCTCCACGACAGGGATAAACGAGCAGTACTTC.

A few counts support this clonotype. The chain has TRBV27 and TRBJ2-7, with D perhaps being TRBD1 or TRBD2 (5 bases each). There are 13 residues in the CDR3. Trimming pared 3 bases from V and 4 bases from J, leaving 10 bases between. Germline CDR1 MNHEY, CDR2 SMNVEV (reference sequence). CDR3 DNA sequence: TGTGCCAGCAGTTTCGGGACCCAGTACGAGCAGTACTTC. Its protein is CASSFGTQYEQYF.

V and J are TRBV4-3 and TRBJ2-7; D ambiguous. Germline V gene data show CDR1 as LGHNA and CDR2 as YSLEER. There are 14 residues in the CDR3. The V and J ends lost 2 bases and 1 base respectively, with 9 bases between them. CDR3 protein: CASSQSWPSYEQYF. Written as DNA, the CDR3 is TGCGCCAGCAGCCAATCTTGGCCGTCCTACGAGCAGTACTTC.

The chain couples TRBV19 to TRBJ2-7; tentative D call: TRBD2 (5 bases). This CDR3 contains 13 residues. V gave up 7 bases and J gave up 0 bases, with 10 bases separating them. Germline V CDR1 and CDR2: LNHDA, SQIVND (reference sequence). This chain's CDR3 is CASMDSNSYEQYF. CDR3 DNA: TGTGCCAGTATGGACTCTAACTCCTACGAGCAGTACTTC.